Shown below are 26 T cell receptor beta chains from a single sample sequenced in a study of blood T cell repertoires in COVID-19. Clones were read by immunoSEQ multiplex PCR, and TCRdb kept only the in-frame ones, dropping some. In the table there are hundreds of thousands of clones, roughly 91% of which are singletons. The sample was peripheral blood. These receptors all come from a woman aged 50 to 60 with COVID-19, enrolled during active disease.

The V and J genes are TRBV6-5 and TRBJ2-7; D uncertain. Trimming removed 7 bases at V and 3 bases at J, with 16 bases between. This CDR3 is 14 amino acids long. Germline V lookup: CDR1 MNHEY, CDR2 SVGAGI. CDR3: CASTQSMAVYEQYF. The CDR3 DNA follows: TGTGCCAGCACCCAATCGATGGCAGTCTACGAGCAGTACTTC.

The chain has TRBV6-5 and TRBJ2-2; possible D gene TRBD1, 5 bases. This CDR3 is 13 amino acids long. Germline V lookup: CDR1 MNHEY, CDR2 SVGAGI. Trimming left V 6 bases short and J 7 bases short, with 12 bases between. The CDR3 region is CASRAGFIGELFF. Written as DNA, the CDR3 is TGTGCCAGCAGGGCAGGGTTCATCGGGGAGCTGTTTTTT.

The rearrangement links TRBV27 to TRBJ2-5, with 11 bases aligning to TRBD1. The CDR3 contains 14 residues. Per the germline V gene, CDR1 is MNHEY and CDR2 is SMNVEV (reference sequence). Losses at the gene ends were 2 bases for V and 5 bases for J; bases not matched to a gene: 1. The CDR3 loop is CASSLGTGGETQYF. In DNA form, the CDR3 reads TGTGCCAGCAGTTTAGGGACAGGGGGGGAGACCCAGTACTTC.

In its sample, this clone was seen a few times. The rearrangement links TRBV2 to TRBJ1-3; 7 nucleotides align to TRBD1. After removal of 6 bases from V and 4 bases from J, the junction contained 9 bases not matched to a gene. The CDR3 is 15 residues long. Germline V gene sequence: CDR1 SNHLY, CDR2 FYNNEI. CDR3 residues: CASSGVTGEGNTIYF. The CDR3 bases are TGTGCCAGCAGCGGTGTCACAGGGGAAGGAAACACCATATATTTT.

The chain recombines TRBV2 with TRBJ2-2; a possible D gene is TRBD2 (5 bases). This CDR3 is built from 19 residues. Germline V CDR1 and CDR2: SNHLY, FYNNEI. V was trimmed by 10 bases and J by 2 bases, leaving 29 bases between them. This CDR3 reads CAIVIVGLRQIQNTGELFF. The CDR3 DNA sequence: TGTGCCATAGTGATAGTCGGACTCAGACAAATCCAAAACACCGGGGAGCTGTTTTTT.

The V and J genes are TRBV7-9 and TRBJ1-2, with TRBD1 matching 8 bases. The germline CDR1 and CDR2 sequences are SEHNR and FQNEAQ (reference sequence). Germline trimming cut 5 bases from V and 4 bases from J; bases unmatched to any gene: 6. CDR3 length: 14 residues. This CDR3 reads CASSRGTGFYGYTF. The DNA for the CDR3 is TGTGCCAGCAGCAGGGGGACAGGCTTCTATGGCTACACCTTC.

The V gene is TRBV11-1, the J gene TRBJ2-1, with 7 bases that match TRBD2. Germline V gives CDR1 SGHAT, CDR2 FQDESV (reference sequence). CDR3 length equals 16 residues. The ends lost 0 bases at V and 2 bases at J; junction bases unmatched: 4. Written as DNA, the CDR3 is TGTGCCAGCAGCTTAGCAGGTCGGGGGGCCTACAATGAGCAGTTCTTC. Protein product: CASSLAGRGAYNEQFF. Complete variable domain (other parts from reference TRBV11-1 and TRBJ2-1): EAEVAQSPRYKITEKSQAVAFWCDPISGHATLYWYRQILGQGPELLVQFQDESVVDDSQLPKDRFSAERLKGVDSTLKIQPAELGDSAMYLCASSLAGRGAYNEQFFGPGTRLTVL.

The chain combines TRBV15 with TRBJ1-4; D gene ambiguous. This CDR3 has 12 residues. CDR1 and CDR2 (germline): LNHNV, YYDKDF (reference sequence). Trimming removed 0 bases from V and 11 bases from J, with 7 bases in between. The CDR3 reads CATSRDQRKLFF. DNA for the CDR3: TGTGCCACCAGCAGAGATCAGAGGAAACTGTTTTTT.

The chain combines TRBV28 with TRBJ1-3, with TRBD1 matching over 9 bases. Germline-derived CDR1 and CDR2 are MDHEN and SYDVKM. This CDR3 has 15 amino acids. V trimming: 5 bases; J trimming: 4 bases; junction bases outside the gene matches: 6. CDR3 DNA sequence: TGTGCCAGCAGTGAACAGACAGGGGGGGGAAACACCATATATTTT. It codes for CASSEQTGGGNTIYF. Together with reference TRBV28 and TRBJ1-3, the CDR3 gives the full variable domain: DVKVTQSSRYLVKRTGEKVFLECVQDMDHENMFWYRQDPGLGLRLIYFSYDVKMKEKGDIPEGYSVSREKKERFSLILESASTNQTSMYLCASSEQTGGGNTIYFGEGSWLTVV.

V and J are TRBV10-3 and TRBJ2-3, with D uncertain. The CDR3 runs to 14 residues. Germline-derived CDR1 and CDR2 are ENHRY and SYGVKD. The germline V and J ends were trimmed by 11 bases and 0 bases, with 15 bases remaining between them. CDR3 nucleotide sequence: TGTGCCGCCCAATCAGGTATTAGCACAGATACGCAGTATTTT. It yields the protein CAAQSGISTDTQYF.

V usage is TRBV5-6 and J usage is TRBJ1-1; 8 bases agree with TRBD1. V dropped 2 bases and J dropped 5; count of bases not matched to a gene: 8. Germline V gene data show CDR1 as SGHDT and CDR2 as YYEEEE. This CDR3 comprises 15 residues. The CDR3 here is CASSFRGPVRTEAFF. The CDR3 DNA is TGTGCCAGCAGCTTCAGGGGGCCGGTTCGGACTGAAGCTTTCTTT. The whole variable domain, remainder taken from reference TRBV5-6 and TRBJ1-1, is DAGVTQSPTHLIKTRGQQVTLRCSPKSGHDTVSWYQQALGQGPQFIFQYYEEEERQRGNFPDRFSGHQFPNYSSELNVNALLLGDSALYLCASSFRGPVRTEAFFGQGTRLTVV.

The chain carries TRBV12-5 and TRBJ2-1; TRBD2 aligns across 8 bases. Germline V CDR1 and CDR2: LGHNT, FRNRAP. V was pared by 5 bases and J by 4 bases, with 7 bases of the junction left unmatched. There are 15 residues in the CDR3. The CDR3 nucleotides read TGTGCTAGTGGTAAGGGCGGGGGGTGGTACAATGAGCAGTTCTTC. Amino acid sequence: CASGKGGGWYNEQFF.

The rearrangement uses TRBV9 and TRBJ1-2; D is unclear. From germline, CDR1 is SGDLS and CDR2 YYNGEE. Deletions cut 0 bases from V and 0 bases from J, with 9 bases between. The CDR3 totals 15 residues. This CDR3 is CASSVDVGANYGYTF. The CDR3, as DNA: TGTGCCAGCAGCGTAGATGTAGGAGCTAACTATGGCTACACCTTC.

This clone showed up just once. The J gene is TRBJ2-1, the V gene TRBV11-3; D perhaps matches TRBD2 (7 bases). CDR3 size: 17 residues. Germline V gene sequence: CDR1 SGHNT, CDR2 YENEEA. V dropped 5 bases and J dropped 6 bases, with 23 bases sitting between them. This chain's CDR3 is CASSAFGGGAGPNEQFF. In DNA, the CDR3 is TGTGCCAGCAGCGCCTTTGGAGGGGGAGCGGGGCCCAATGAGCAGTTCTTC.

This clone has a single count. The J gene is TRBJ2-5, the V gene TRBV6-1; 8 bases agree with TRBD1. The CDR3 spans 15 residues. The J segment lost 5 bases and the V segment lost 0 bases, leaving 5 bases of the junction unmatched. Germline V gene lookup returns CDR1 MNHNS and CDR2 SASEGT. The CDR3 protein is CASSEADRAVETQYF. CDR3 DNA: TGTGCCAGCAGTGAAGCGGACAGGGCCGTGGAGACCCAGTACTTC.

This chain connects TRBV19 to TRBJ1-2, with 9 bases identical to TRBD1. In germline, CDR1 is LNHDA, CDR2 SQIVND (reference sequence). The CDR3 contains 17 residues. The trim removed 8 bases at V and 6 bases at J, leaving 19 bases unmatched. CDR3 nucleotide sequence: TGTGCCAGTTACCTCCCGGGACAGGGTGGTCTGCTCGATGGCTACACCTTC. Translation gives CASYLPGQGGLLDGYTF.

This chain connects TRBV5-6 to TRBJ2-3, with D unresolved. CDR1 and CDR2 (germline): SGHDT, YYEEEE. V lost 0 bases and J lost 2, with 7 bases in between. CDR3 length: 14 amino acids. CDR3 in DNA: TGTGCCAGCAGCTTGGTTGGGCCCACAGATACGCAGTATTTT. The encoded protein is CASSLVGPTDTQYF. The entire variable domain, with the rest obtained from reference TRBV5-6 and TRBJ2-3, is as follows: DAGVTQSPTHLIKTRGQQVTLRCSPKSGHDTVSWYQQALGQGPQFIFQYYEEEERQRGNFPDRFSGHQFPNYSSELNVNALLLGDSALYLCASSLVGPTDTQYFGPGTRLTVL.

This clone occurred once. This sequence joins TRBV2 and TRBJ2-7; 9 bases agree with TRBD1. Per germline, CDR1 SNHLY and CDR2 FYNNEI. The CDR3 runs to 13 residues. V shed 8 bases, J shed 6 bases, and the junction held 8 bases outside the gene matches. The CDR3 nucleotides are TGTGCCAGCCGCCGGGACAGGGAGGGCGAGCAGTACTTC. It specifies CASRRDREGEQYF.

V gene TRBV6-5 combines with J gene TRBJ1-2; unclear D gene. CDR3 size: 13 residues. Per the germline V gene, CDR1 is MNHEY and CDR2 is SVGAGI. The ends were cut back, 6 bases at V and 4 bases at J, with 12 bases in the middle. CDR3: CASSNNPVYGYTF. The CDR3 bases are TGTGCCAGCAGCAATAACCCAGTCTATGGCTACACCTTC.

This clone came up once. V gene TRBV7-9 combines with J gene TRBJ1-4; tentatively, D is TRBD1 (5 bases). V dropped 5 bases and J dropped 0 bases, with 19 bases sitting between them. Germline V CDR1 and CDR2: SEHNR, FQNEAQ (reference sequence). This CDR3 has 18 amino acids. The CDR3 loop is CASSPPWGGRTTNEKLFF. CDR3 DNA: TGTGCCAGCAGCCCCCCCTGGGGGGGAAGGACAACTAATGAAAAACTGTTTTTT.

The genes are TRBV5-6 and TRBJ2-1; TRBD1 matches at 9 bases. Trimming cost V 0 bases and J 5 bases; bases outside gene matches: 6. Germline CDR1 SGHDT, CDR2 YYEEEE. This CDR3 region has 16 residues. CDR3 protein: CASSLVSGQGHNEQFF. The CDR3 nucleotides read TGTGCCAGCAGCTTGGTGTCGGGACAGGGACACAATGAGCAGTTCTTC.

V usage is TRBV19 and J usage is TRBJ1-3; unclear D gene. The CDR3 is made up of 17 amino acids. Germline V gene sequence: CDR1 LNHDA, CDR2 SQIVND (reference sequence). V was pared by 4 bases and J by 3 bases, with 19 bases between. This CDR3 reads CASSTLSANAGGNTIYF. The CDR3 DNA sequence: TGTGCCAGTAGTACCCTATCAGCAAATGCGGGTGGAAACACCATATATTTT.

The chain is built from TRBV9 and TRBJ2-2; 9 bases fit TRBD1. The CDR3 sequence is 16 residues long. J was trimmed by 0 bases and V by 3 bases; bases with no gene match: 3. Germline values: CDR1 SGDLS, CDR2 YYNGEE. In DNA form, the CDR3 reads TGTGCCAGCAGCGCCACAGGGGGCTCGAACACCGGGGAGCTGTTTTTT. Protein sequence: CASSATGGSNTGELFF.

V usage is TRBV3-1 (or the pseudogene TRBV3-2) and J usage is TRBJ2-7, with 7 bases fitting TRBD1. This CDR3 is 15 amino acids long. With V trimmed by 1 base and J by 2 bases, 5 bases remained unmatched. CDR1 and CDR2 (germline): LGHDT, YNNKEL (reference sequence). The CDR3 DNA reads TGTGCCAGCAGCCAAGGCCCGGGACAGACCTACGAGCAGTACTTC. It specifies CASSQGPGQTYEQYF.

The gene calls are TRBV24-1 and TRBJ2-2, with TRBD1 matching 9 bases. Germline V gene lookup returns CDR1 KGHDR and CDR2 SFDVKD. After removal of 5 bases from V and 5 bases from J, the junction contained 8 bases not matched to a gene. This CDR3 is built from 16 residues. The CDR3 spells CATSVATGGRTGELFF. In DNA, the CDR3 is TGTGCCACCAGTGTTGCGACAGGGGGTAGAACCGGGGAGCTGTTTTTT.

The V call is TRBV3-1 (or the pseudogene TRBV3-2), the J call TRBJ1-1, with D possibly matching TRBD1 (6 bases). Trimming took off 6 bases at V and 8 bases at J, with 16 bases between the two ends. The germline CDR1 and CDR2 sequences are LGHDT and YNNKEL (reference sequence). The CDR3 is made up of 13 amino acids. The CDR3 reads CASRKGGGPEAFF. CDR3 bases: TGTGCCAGCAGGAAGGGAGGGGGTCCCGAAGCTTTCTTT.